Reported below is one T cell receptor beta chain. Its antigen is unknown. Within one base of it there is no much larger clone, and no base qualities were kept. The sample's time point label, in plain terms: baseline before first vaccination. Vaccinee samples were obtained from the UK trials COV001 and COV002, which included a single-blind randomized controlled phase 2/3 trial of AZD1222 (ChAdOx1 nCoV-19) in healthy adults. Trial participant PBMC samples were collected at day 0 and day 28 after the second dose for TCRbeta chain sequencing. The CDR3 regions of human TCRbeta chains were subjected to immunosequencing. The authors' pipeline ran thus. TCRs in the repertoires were compared against a reference library of SARS-CoV-2-specific TCRs that had been generated with the MIRA antigen-specificity platform. Breadth meant the fraction of unique TCRs that were SARS-CoV-2-associated, whereas depth meant the fraction of total T cells that were SARS-CoV-2-associated. Using the MIRA data, every spike-specific TCR was mapped to the spike region that the TCR reacted to and assigned to either a CD4 or a CD8 class. Log10-transformed breadth and depth values were compared by one-way ANOVA with Sidak's multiple comparisons tests. TCRdb mirrors the immuneACCESS table, restricted to in-frame sequences. Some clones are absent from its copies; in checked studies, under half trace to an unresolved V gene, and the reason for the others is unknown. The DNA gave D and trimming, while V, J and clone size come from that table. Recorded for this sample are roughly 130,000 clones; 92% of them occurred a single time. The biggest ten clones account for around 3% of the sample.

CDR1 and CDR2 (SEHNR, FQNEAQ) derive from the germline V gene (reference sequence). The junction shows trimming of 2 bases on V and 6 bases on J, plus 14 bases between the germline ends. There are 14 amino acids in the CDR3, from cysteine to phenylalanine inclusive. CDR3 DNA is the only sequence kept; it has 42 bases, read in frame from the first base. The data derive from a study of T cell responses to AZD1222 COVID-19 vaccine (dated by TCRdb to 2020 to 2022). With respect to the entire study: AZD1222 recipients whose second dose came at about 4 weeks and those whose second dose came at about 12 weeks were combined into one group, since spike-specific TCR depth and breadth did not differ between the two schedules. Trial participants were enrolled by age into subgroups of 18-55, 56-69 and 70-plus years, and approximately 150, 30 and 60 TCR-sequenced participants, respectively, were included in these subgroups. A total of more than 230 trial participants underwent TCR sequencing, of whom 200 to 220 received two doses of AZD1222 and 26 received two doses of the MenACWY control vaccine. Summary of the overall study and its limitations: Reportedly, almost half of the unique spike-specific TCRs recognized epitopes lying outside the regions that are mutated in the B.1.351 and B.1.1.7 variants. Conclusions about previously exposed vaccinees were limited because only six AZD1222 recipients were SARS-CoV-2 seropositive at baseline. In the small 56-69-year group, the increase in depth fell short of significance, most likely because of low power. Participants were mostly white British, with more females than males. The authors suggested clonal diversity may have been underestimated. The vaccine-associated CD4 TCRs covered the entire spike protein, and the dominant responses fell in regions 160-218 and 743-854. After two AZD1222 doses, both the breadth and the depth of spike-specific TCRs were significantly higher than at day 0 and than in MenACWY recipients. Because no day 14 peak-response samples were available, the repertoires could be characterized only after the peak T cell response.

The chain is made from TRBV7-9 and TRBJ2-7; the D gene is unclear. The sequence was obtained from an adult in good health. Here the sequenced sample was peripheral blood, taken on day 0 of AZD1222 vaccination. The DNA sequence is as follows: TGTGCCAGCAGCTTACCGAGCTCCTTTTCCGAGCAGTACTTC. The translation is CASSLPSSFSEQYF.